One sample yielded the 11 T cell receptor beta chains listed below, sequenced in a study of blood T cell repertoires in COVID-19. The assay was immunoSEQ multiplex PCR, and TCRdb's table has in-frame clones only and misses some. Of tens of thousands of clones listed, around 90% are singletons. The sequenced sample was peripheral blood. The receptors derive from a man in his thirties or forties with acute or convalescent COVID-19.

The chain is built from TRBV24-1 and TRBJ2-3, with TRBD2 as a possible D gene (6 bases). The CDR3 consists of 17 residues. Germline V lookup: CDR1 KGHDR, CDR2 SFDVKD. The germline V and J ends were trimmed by 3 bases and 0 bases, with 15 bases remaining between them. CDR3: CATSDPYSSESTDTQYF. The CDR3 nucleotides are TGTGCCACCAGTGATCCCTATTCTAGCGAGAGCACAGATACGCAGTATTTT.

V usage is TRBV24-1 and J usage is TRBJ2-1; D may be TRBD2 (5 bases). The V gene lost 5 bases and the J gene lost 3 bases, with 10 bases spanning the gap. The CDR3 is 14 residues long. Germline V lookup: CDR1 KGHDR, CDR2 SFDVKD. DNA for the CDR3: TGTGCCACCAGTGGAAGGGAGAGCTACAATGAGCAGTTCTTC. It encodes CATSGRESYNEQFF.

This chain links TRBV7-6 with TRBJ2-7, with TRBD1 identical over 8 bases. The CDR3 covers 14 residues. V shed 5 bases and J 2 bases; nucleotides not matched to a gene: 5. Germline assignment: CDR1 SGHVS and CDR2 FNYEAQ. CDR3: CASSPWTGTYEQYF. As DNA, the CDR3 is TGTGCCAGCAGCCCTTGGACAGGGACCTACGAGCAGTACTTC.

This clone has just a few counts. The germline gene is not matched at one end of the junction; a read error may be the cause. The chain employs TRBV3-1 (or the pseudogene TRBV3-2) and TRBJ1-4, with no clear D. CDR1 LGHDT and CDR2 YNNKEL come from the germline V gene (reference sequence). The CDR3 spans 11 residues. CDR3 loop: CASSRGSRQIF. Written as DNA, the CDR3 is TGTGCCAGCAGCCGCGGATCCCGCCAGATTTTT.

This clone was detected only a few times. The chain combines TRBV6-5 with TRBJ2-5; 8 positions agree with TRBD1. J lost 9 bases, V lost 4 bases, and 16 bases had no gene match. The CDR3 length is 16 residues. Germline CDR1 and CDR2: MNHEY and SVGAGI. CDR3 residues: CASSFFDRGLPGSQYF. The CDR3 DNA reads TGTGCCAGCAGTTTTTTCGACAGGGGTCTGCCGGGTTCCCAGTACTTC.

The CDR3 here is CASSNGTPLALVHQYF. The CDR3 DNA reads as TGTGCCAGCAGCAACGGGACTCCCCTAGCCCTAGTCCACCAGTACTTC. The V call is TRBV21-1, the J call TRBJ2-5; no check of the table's D call, TRBD2, against the DNA was made. TRBV21-1 is tagged as a pseudogene. The CDR3 is made up of 16 amino acids.

This rearrangement joins TRBV18 to TRBJ1-6; D is perhaps TRBD1 (5 bases). Germline lookup yields CDR1 KGHSH and CDR2 LQKENI. The V end was cut by 0 bases, the J end by 9 bases, with 15 bases between. This CDR3 comprises 16 residues. The CDR3: CASSPPRQGGSSPLHF. The CDR3 DNA sequence: TGTGCCAGCTCACCACCCCGCCAGGGCGGTAGTTCACCCCTCCACTTT. Using reference TRBV18 and TRBJ1-6 for the parts outside the CDR3, the full variable domain is NAGVMQNPRHLVRRRGQEARLRCSPMKGHSHVYWYRQLPEEGLKFMVYLQKENIIDESGMPKERFSAEFPKEGPSILRIQQVVRGDSAAYFCASSPPRQGGSSPLHFGNGTRLTVT.

The chain combines TRBV7-9 with TRBJ1-4, with D perhaps matching TRBD1 (5 bases). The CDR3 is 16 amino acids. Germline V gene data show CDR1 as SEHNR and CDR2 as FQNEAQ (reference sequence). The V gene lost 5 bases and the J gene lost 4 bases, with 17 bases spanning the gap. CDR3 in amino acids: CASSTTRGNLNEKLFF. The DNA of the CDR3 is TGTGCCAGCAGCACCACAAGGGGCAACCTTAATGAAAAACTGTTTTTT. Drawing the rest from reference TRBV7-9 and TRBJ1-4, the complete variable domain is DTGVSQNPRHKITKRGQNVTFRCDPISEHNRLYWYRQTLGQGPEFLTYFQNEAQLEKSRLLSDRFSAERPKGSFSTLEIQRTEQGDSAMYLCASSTTRGNLNEKLFFGSGTQLSVL.

The rearrangement joins TRBV5-6 to TRBJ2-7; D may be TRBD2 (6 bases). Germline V gene data show CDR1 as SGHDT and CDR2 as YYEEEE. CDR3 length: 14 residues. The V end lost 4 bases, the J end lost 6 bases, and 17 bases lay between the germline ends. The CDR3, as DNA: TGTGCCAGCAGCCCCCGGGGGATTTTGGCCGAGCAGTACTTC. Amino acids: CASSPRGILAEQYF.

This chain connects TRBV5-1 to TRBJ2-7, with TRBD1 identical over 8 bases. The CDR3 extends over 15 amino acids. The junction had 6 bases not matched to a gene; V was cut back by 4 bases and J by 0 bases. The germline gives CDR1 SGHRS, CDR2 YFSETQ. CDR3 DNA sequence: TGCGCCAGCAGCCCGGGACAGGTTACCTCCTACGAGCAGTACTTC. Amino acids: CASSPGQVTSYEQYF.

The genes are TRBV19 and TRBJ2-7; D remains ambiguous. Germline assignment: CDR1 LNHDA and CDR2 SQIVND (reference sequence). This CDR3 has 13 amino acids. The V and J ends lost 3 bases and 0 bases respectively, with 6 bases between them. The CDR3 sequence is CASSMVSSYEQYF. In DNA form, the CDR3 reads TGTGCCAGTAGTATGGTTAGCTCCTACGAGCAGTACTTC.